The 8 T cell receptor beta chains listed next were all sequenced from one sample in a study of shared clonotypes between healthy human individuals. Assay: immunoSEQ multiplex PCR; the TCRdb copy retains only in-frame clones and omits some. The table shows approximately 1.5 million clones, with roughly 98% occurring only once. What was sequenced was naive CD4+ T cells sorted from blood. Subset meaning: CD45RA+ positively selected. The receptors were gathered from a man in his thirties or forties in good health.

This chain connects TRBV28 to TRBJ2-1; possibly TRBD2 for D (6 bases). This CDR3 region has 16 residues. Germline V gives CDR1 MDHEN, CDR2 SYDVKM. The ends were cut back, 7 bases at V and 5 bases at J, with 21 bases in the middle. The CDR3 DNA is TGTGCCAGCAAGGAGCCCCGGGGGAACAGCAACAATGAGCAGTTCTTC. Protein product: CASKEPRGNSNNEQFF.

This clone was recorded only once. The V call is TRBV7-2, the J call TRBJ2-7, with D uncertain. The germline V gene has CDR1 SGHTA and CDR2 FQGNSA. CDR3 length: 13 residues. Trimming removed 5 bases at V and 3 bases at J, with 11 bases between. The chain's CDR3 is CASSQGPYYEQYF. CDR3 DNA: TGTGCCAGCAGCCAAGGACCTTACTACGAGCAGTACTTC.

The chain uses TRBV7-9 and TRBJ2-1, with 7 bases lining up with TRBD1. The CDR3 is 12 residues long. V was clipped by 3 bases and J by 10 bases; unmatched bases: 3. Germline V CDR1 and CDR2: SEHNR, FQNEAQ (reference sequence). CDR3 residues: CASSFRQGEQFF. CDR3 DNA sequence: TGTGCCAGCAGCTTCCGACAGGGAGAGCAGTTCTTC. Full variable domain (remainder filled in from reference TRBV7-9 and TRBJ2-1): DTGVSQNPRHKITKRGQNVTFRCDPISEHNRLYWYRQTLGQGPEFLTYFQNEAQLEKSRLLSDRFSAERPKGSFSTLEIQRTEQGDSAMYLCASSFRQGEQFFGPGTRLTVL.

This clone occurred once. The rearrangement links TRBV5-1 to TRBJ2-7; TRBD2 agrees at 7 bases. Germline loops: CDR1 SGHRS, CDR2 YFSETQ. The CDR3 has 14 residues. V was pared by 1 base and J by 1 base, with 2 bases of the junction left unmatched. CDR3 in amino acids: CASSLLRESYEQYF. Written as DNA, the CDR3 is TGCGCCAGCAGCTTGCTGCGGGAGTCCTACGAGCAGTACTTC.

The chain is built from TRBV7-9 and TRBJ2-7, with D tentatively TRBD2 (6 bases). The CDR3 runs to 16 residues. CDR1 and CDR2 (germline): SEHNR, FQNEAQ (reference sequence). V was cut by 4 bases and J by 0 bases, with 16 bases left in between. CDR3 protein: CASSSLSPGLSYEQYF. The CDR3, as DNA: TGTGCCAGCAGCTCGCTTTCACCGGGACTCTCCTACGAGCAGTACTTC.

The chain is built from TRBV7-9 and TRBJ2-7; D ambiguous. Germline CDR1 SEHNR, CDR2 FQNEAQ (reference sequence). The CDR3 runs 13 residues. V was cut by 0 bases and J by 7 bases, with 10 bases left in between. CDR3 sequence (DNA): TGTGCCAGCAGCTTAGCAGGTTCTTGGGAGCAGTACTTC. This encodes CASSLAGSWEQYF.

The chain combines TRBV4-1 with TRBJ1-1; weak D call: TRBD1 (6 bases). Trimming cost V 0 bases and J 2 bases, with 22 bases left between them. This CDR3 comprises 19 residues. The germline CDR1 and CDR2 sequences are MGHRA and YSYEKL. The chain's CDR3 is CASSQDPQDRRRANTEAFF. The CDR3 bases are TGCGCCAGCAGCCAAGATCCTCAAGACAGGAGACGGGCTAACACTGAAGCTTTCTTT.

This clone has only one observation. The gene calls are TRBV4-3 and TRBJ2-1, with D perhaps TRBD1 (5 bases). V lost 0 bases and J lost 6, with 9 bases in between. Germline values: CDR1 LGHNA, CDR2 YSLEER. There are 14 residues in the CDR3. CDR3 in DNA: TGCGCCAGCAGCCAAGACTCAGGGTTCAATGAGCAGTTCTTC. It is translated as CASSQDSGFNEQFF.